The present entry profiles one T cell receptor beta chain with its context. What it binds is not known. The V gene end was trimmed by 8 bases and the J gene end by 8 bases; junction bases not matched to a gene: 2. CDR1 is MNHNY, CDR2 SVGAGI, per germline (reference sequence). CDR3 size: 11 residues. The sample originates from a study of shared clonotypes between healthy human individuals. Looking at the study overall: Used for every donor were three CD4 naive, three CD4 memory, two CD8 naive and one CD8 memory plate. Study conclusions and caveats: Inspection by rarefaction showed sorted-subset sequencing to be incomplete despite large depth.

Memory CD4+ cells were the fraction left after CD45RA+ naive selection. Genomic DNA (from each subset) was split evenly across several immunoSEQ plates. Profiling relied on immunoSEQ multiplex PCR, and the TCRdb table lists in-frame clones only, not all of them. The data hold a few million clones, with roughly nine tenths observed a single time. Material: naive CD4+ T cells sorted from blood. Subset given: CD45RA+ positively selected. The sequence came from a man aged 18 to 35 in good health. The rearrangement links TRBV6-6 to TRBJ1-4; 7 positions agree with TRBD1. In nucleotides, the CDR3 is TGTGCCAGCTCACAGGGGGAAAAACTGTTTTTT. This translates into CASSQGEKLFF.